Listed below are T cell receptor beta chains from one sample, sequenced in a study of glioma-infiltrating T cells after dendritic cell vaccination. Assay used: immunoSEQ multiplex PCR; TCRdb lists only in-frame clones, some missing. The sample lists under 75,000 clones; about 84% were seen once. The material was blood, obtained after dendritic cell vaccination. The receptor set was obtained from a human donor with glioblastoma. The CDR3 runs from the conserved cysteine through the conserved F or W. Fields, in order: D gene, V gene, CDR3 length, J gene, clone size, CDR3 protein, CDR3 DNA. A D gene is named only where the DNA matches it firmly. Size is omitted from some rows. Given values are once, few, many or a class for expanded clones.

d_call: TRBD1
v_call: TRBV9
cdr3_length: 16
j_call: TRBJ1-1
clone_size: NA
cdr3_aa: CASSVRDGTGGTEAFF
cdr3_nt: TGTGCCAGCAGCGTAAGGGATGGGACAGGCGGCACTGAAGCTTTCTTT

d_call: NA
v_call: TRBV7-8
cdr3_length: 16
j_call: TRBJ2-2
clone_size: NA
cdr3_aa: CASSPRDTWDTGELFF
cdr3_nt: TGTGCCAGCAGCCCTCGGGACACCTGGGACACCGGGGAGCTGTTTTTT

d_call: NA
v_call: TRBV9
cdr3_length: 13
j_call: TRBJ2-7
clone_size: NA
cdr3_aa: CASSVTQRGEQYF
cdr3_nt: TGTGCCAGCAGCGTAACTCAAAGGGGCGAGCAGTACTTC

d_call: NA
v_call: TRBV4-2
cdr3_length: 12
j_call: TRBJ2-3
clone_size: NA
cdr3_aa: CASSQSRDTQYF
cdr3_nt: TGTGCCAGCAGCCAATCGAGGGATACGCAGTATTTT

d_call: TRBD1
v_call: TRBV2
cdr3_length: 15
j_call: TRBJ2-7
clone_size: NA
cdr3_aa: CASSEGTGGAYEQYF
cdr3_nt: TGTGCCAGCAGTGAGGGGACAGGGGGCGCCTACGAGCAGTACTTC

d_call: TRBD1
v_call: TRBV29-1
cdr3_length: 13
j_call: TRBJ1-2
clone_size: NA
cdr3_aa: CSVEDRDRGHYTF
cdr3_nt: TGCAGCGTTGAAGATCGGGACAGGGGGCACTACACCTTC

d_call: NA
v_call: TRBV9
cdr3_length: 14
j_call: TRBJ2-7
clone_size: NA
cdr3_aa: CASSVGAGWDEQYF
cdr3_nt: TGTGCCAGCAGCGTCGGAGCAGGGTGGGACGAGCAGTACTTC

d_call: TRBD2
v_call: TRBV30
cdr3_length: 18
j_call: TRBJ2-1
clone_size: NA
cdr3_aa: CAWSVRLAGASSYNEQFF
cdr3_nt: TGTGCCTGGAGTGTACGACTAGCGGGGGCCAGCTCCTACAATGAGCAGTTCTTC

d_call: NA
v_call: TRBV5-1
cdr3_length: 14
j_call: TRBJ2-2
clone_size: few
cdr3_aa: CASSFWTDTGELFF
cdr3_nt: TGCGCCAGCAGCTTTTGGACAGACACCGGGGAGCTGTTTTTT

d_call: TRBD1
v_call: TRBV5-4
cdr3_length: 14
j_call: TRBJ2-5
clone_size: NA
cdr3_aa: CASSYRRQGETQYF
cdr3_nt: TGTGCCAGCAGCTATAGACGACAGGGAGAGACCCAGTACTTC

d_call: TRBD1
v_call: TRBV2
cdr3_length: 15
j_call: TRBJ1-2
clone_size: few
cdr3_aa: CASKLRGGTGAGYTF
cdr3_nt: TGTGCCAGCAAGCTTAGGGGGGGGACAGGGGCTGGCTACACCTTC

d_call: NA
v_call: TRBV9
cdr3_length: 15
j_call: TRBJ2-5
clone_size: NA
cdr3_aa: CASSVDGRDQETQYF
cdr3_nt: TGTGCCAGCAGCGTAGATGGGAGAGATCAAGAGACCCAGTACTTC

d_call: TRBD2
v_call: TRBV4-2
cdr3_length: 15
j_call: TRBJ2-5
clone_size: once
cdr3_aa: CASSTPGTSDETQYF
cdr3_nt: TGTGCCAGCAGCACCCCCGGGACTAGCGACGAGACCCAGTACTTC

d_call: NA
v_call: TRBV5-1
cdr3_length: 17
j_call: TRBJ2-6
clone_size: NA
cdr3_aa: CASSSGNTGFGANVLTF
cdr3_nt: TGCGCCAGCAGCTCTGGGAATACAGGGTTCGGGGCCAACGTCCTGACTTTC

d_call: NA
v_call: TRBV2
cdr3_length: 13
j_call: TRBJ2-7
clone_size: NA
cdr3_aa: CASTPTGPYEQYF
cdr3_nt: TGTGCCAGCACCCCGACAGGCCCCTACGAGCAGTACTTC

d_call: TRBD1
v_call: TRBV29-1
cdr3_length: 14
j_call: TRBJ1-3
clone_size: NA
cdr3_aa: CSAQGGSSGNTIYF
cdr3_nt: TGCAGCGCCCAAGGGGGCTCATCTGGAAACACCATATATTTT

d_call: NA
v_call: TRBV18
cdr3_length: 14
j_call: TRBJ2-7
clone_size: NA
cdr3_aa: CASSPDTAPYEQYF
cdr3_nt: TGTGCCAGCTCACCAGACACGGCACCCTACGAGCAGTACTTC

d_call: TRBD1
v_call: TRBV9
cdr3_length: 16
j_call: TRBJ2-5
clone_size: NA
cdr3_aa: CASSFGQGGRIETQYF
cdr3_nt: TGTGCCAGCAGCTTCGGACAGGGCGGAAGGATAGAGACCCAGTACTTC

d_call: NA
v_call: TRBV7-2
cdr3_length: 17
j_call: TRBJ1-4
clone_size: NA
cdr3_aa: CASSLGYRAHTNEKLFF
cdr3_nt: TGTGCCAGCAGCTTAGGGTACAGGGCCCATACTAATGAAAAACTGTTTTTT